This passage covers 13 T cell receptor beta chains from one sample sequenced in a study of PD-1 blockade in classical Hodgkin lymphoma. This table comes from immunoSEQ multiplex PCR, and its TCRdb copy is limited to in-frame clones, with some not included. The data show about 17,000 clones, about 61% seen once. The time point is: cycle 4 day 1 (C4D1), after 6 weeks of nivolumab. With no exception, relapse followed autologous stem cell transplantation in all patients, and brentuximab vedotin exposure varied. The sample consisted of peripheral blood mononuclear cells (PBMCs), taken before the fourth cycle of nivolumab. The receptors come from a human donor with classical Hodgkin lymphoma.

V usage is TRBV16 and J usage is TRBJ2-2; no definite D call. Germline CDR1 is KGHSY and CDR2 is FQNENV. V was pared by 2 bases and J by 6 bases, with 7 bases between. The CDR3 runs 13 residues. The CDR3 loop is CASSQGVAGELFF. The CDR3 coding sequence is TGTGCCAGCAGCCAAGGGGTAGCCGGGGAGCTGTTTTTT.

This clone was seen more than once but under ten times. The CDR3 reads CASSLAVAGGTYEQYF. Written as DNA, the CDR3 is TGTGCCAGCAGCTTAGCGGTCGCGGGGGGGACCTACGAGCAGTACTTC. The chain is built from TRBV7-2 and TRBJ2-7; TRBD2 matches 9 bases. In germline, CDR1 is SGHTA, CDR2 FQGNSA. This CDR3 comprises 16 residues. Trimming at V came to 0 bases and at J to 2 bases, leaving 5 bases not matched to a gene.

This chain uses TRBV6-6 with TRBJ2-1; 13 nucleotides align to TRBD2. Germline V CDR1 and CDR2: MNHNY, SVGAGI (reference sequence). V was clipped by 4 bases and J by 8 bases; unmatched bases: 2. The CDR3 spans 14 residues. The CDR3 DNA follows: TGTGCCAGCAGTTCAGGACTAGCGGGAGATGAGCAGTTCTTC. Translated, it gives CASSSGLAGDEQFF.

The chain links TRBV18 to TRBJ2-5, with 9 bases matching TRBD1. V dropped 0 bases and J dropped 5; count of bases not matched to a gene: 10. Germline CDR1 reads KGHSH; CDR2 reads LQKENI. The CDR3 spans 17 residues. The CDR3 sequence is CASSPPVDRGRWETQYF. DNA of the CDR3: TGTGCCAGCTCACCACCGGTGGACAGGGGACGATGGGAGACCCAGTACTTC.

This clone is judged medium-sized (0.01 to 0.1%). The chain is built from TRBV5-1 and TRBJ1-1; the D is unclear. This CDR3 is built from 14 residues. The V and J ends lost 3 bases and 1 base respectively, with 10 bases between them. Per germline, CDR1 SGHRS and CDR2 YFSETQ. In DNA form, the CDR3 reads TGCGCCAGCAGCTCCTTGACAAGGAACACTGAAGCTTTCTTT. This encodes CASSSLTRNTEAFF.

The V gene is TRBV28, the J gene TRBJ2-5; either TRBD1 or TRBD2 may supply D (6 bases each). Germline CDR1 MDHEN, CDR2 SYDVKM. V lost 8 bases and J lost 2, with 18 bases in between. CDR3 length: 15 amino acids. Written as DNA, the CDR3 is TGTGCCAGCGCCACAGGGAGGTCCCGTCAAGAGACCCAGTACTTC. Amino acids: CASATGRSRQETQYF.

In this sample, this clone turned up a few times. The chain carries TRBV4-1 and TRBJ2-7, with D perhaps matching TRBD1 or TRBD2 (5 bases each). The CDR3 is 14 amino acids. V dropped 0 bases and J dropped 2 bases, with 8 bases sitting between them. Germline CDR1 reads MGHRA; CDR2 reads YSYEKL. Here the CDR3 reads CASSQDEGTYEQYF. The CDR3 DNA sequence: TGCGCCAGCAGCCAAGACGAGGGGACCTACGAGCAGTACTTC.

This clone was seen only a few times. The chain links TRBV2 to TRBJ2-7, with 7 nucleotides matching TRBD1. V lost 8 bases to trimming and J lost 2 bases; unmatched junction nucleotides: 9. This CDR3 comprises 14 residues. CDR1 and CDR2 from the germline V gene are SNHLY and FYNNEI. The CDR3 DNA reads TGTGCCAGCTGGGGACAGAGGGGACCCTACGAGCAGTACTTC. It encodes CASWGQRGPYEQYF.

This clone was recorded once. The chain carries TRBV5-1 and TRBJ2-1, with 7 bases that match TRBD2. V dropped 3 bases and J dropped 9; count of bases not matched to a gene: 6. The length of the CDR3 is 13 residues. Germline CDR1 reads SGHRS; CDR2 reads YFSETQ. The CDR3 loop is CASSSGWGGEQFF. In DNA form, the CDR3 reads TGCGCCAGCAGCTCCGGGTGGGGGGGTGAGCAGTTCTTC.

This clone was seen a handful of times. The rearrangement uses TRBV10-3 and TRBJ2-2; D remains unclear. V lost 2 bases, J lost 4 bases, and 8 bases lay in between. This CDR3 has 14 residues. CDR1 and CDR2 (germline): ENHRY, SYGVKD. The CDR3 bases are TGTGCCATCAGTGAGAATCCGATCACCGGGGAGCTGTTTTTT. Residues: CAISENPITGELFF.

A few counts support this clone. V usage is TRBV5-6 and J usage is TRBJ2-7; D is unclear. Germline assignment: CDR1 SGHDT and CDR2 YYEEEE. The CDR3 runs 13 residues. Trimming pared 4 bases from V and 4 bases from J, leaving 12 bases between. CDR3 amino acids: CASSQNGFYEQYF. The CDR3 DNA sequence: TGTGCCAGCAGCCAAAACGGGTTTTACGAGCAGTACTTC.

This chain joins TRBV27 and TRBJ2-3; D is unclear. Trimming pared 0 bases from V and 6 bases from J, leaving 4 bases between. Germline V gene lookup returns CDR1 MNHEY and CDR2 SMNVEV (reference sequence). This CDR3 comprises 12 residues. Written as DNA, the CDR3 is TGTGCCAGCAGTTTATCGGGGGATACGCAGTATTTT. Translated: CASSLSGDTQYF.

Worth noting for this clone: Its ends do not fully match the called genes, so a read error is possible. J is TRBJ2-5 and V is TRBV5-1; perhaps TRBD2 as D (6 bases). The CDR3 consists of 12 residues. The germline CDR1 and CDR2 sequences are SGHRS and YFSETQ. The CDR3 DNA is TGCGCCAGCGGGGAGGACGGGGAGATCCAGTACTTC. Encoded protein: CASGEDGEIQYF.